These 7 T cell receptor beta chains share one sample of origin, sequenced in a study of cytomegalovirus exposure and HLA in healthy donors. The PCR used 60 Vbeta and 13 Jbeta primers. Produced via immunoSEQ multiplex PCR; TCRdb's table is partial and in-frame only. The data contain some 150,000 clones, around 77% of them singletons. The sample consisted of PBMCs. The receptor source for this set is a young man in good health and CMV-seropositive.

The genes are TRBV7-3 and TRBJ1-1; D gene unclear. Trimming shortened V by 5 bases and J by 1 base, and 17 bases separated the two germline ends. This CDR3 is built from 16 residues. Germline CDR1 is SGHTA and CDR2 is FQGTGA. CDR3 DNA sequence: TGTGCCAGCAGCCGTGGTAGTCGGGGATCGAACACTGAAGCTTTCTTT. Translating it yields CASSRGSRGSNTEAFF.

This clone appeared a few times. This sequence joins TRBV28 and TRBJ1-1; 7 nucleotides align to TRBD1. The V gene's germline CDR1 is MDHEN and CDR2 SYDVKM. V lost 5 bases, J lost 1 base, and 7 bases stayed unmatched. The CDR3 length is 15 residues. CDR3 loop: CASSPRDRGNTEAFF. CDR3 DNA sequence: TGTGCCAGCAGTCCCCGGGACAGAGGGAACACTGAAGCTTTCTTT. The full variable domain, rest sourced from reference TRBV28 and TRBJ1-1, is DVKVTQSSRYLVKRTGEKVFLECVQDMDHENMFWYRQDPGLGLRLIYFSYDVKMKEKGDIPEGYSVSREKKERFSLILESASTNQTSMYLCASSPRDRGNTEAFFGQGTRLTVV.

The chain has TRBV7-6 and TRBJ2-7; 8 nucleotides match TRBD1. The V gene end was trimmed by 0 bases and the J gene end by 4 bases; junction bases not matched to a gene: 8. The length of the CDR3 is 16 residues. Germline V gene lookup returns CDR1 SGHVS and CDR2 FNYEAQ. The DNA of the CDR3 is TGTGCCAGCAGCTTAGCCCCAGGACAGGGAGTATACGAGCAGTACTTC. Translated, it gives CASSLAPGQGVYEQYF.

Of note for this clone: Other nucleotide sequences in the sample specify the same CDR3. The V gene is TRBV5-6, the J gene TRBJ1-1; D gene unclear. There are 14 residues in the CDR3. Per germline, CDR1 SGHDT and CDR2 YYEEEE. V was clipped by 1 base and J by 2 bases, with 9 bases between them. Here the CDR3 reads CASSLYSLNTEAFF. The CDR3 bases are TGTGCCAGCAGCTTGTACAGCCTAAACACTGAAGCTTTCTTT.

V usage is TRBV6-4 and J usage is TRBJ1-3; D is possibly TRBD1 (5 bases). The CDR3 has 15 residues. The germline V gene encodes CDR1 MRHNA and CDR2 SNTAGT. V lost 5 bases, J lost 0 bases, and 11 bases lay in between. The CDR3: CASSLDSFSGNTIYF. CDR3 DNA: TGTGCCAGCAGTTTAGACAGCTTCTCTGGAAACACCATATATTTT.

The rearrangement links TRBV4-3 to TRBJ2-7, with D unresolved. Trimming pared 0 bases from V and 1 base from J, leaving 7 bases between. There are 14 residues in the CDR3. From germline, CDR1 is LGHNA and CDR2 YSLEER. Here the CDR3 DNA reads TGCGCCAGCAGCCAAGATTTCAGTTCCTACGAGCAGTACTTC. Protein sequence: CASSQDFSSYEQYF.

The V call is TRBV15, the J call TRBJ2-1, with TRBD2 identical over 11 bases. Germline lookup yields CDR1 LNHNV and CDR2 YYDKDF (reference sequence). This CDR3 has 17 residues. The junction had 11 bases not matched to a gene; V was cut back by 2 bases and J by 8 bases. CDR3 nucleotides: TGTGCCACCAGCAGAACTCCTCTAGCGGGGGGTAGCGATGAGCAGTTCTTC. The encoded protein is CATSRTPLAGGSDEQFF.